The 28 T cell receptor beta chains reported below all come from one sample, sequenced in a study of T cell repertoires in cytomegalovirus infection (dated by TCRdb to the late 2010s). These reads were obtained on an Illumina HiSeq 1500. Using fastp trimming at Q25 and MiXCR clonotype assembly, TCRdb reanalyzed the public sequencing data and kept in-frame beta chains. For every CDR3 protein sequence, its rows merge into one entry that carries the most common genes and DNA. The sample records some 400,000 distinct CDR3 sequences, under 40% of which are singletons. The top ten clones comprise around 15% of the sample. Specimen: PBMCs. These receptors all come from a human donor in good health (CMV status not recorded). Some clones in this sample may be carry-over from other donors' samples.

J is TRBJ1-2 and V is TRBV12-3 or TRBV12-4, with TRBD1 identical over 7 bases. J was trimmed by 4 bases and V by 3 bases; bases with no gene match: 11. CDR3 length: 16 residues. The chain's CDR3 is CASSFSTGRTLYGYTF. The CDR3, as DNA: TGTGCCAGCAGTTTTTCGACAGGGAGGACCCTCTATGGCTACACCTTC.

This clonotype has more than one count but fewer than ten. The chain links TRBV25-1 to TRBJ1-2; no reliable D call. CDR3 length equals 13 residues. Germline CDR1 is MGHDK and CDR2 is SYGVNS. V was clipped by 3 bases and J by 7 bases, with 12 bases between them. The chain's CDR3 is CASSDSPGGGYTF. CDR3 bases: TGTGCCAGCAGTGATTCTCCTGGAGGTGGCTACACCTTC.

This clonotype was seen more than once but under ten times. The V gene is TRBV6-6, the J gene TRBJ2-5, with 8 bases that match TRBD1. Germline V gives CDR1 MNHNY, CDR2 SVGAGI (reference sequence). Trimming cost V 0 bases and J 4 bases; bases outside gene matches: 4. The CDR3 loop spans 15 amino acids. The CDR3: CASSYSTGQVETQYF. As DNA, the CDR3 is TGTGCCAGCAGTTACTCAACGGGACAGGTAGAGACCCAGTACTTC.

This clonotype has a count of ten or more. V is TRBV7-8 and J is TRBJ2-1; no clear D. The V gene's germline CDR1 is SGHVS and CDR2 FQNEAQ. This CDR3 spans 11 amino acids. Trimming cost V 5 bases and J 5 bases, with 4 bases left between them. CDR3 in DNA: TGTGCCAGCAGCACAAACAATGAGCAGTTCTTC. Protein sequence: CASSTNNEQFF.

The chain employs TRBV28 and TRBJ2-1; 12 bases fit TRBD2. Germline assignment: CDR1 MDHEN and CDR2 SYDVKM. The V gene end was trimmed by 5 bases and the J gene end by 12 bases; junction bases not matched to a gene: 5. The CDR3 totals 13 residues. Here the CDR3 reads CASSASGGALQFF. In nucleotides, the CDR3 is TGTGCCAGCAGTGCTAGCGGGGGGGCGTTGCAGTTCTTC.

This chain links TRBV6-6 with TRBJ1-6; unclear D gene. The V gene lost 0 bases and the J gene lost 7 bases, with 7 bases spanning the gap. The V gene's germline CDR1 is MNHNY and CDR2 SVGAGI (reference sequence). The CDR3 covers 14 residues. The CDR3 DNA sequence: TGTGCCAGCAGTTACTCCGGGGAAAATTCACCCCTCCACTTT. This translates into CASSYSGENSPLHF.

This chain joins TRBV11-2 and TRBJ2-3, with 11 bases lining up with TRBD2. CDR3 length: 17 residues. The ends lost 5 bases at V and 2 bases at J; junction bases unmatched: 9. The V gene's germline CDR1 is SGHAT and CDR2 FQNNGV. In DNA, the CDR3 is TGTGCCAGCAGCCGGGGGGCTAGCGGGGGGCTCACAGATACGCAGTATTTT. This gives the protein CASSRGASGGLTDTQYF.

This clonotype occurred many times. This sequence joins TRBV7-2 and TRBJ1-1; no clear D. V lost 3 bases, J lost 1 base, and 9 bases lay in between. CDR3 length: 14 residues. CDR1 is SGHTA, CDR2 FQGNSA, per germline. Here the CDR3 reads CASSFLSPNTEAFF. Written as DNA, the CDR3 is TGTGCCAGCAGCTTCCTTTCGCCGAACACTGAAGCTTTCTTT. The full variable domain, in which reference TRBV7-2 and TRBJ1-1 provide the parts outside the CDR3, is GAGVSQSPSNKVTEKGKDVELRCDPISGHTALYWYRQSLGQGLEFLIYFQGNSAPDKSGLPSDRFSAERTGGSVSTLTIQRTQQEDSAVYLCASSFLSPNTEAFFGQGTRLTVV.

The CDR3 nucleotides read TGTGCCAGCAGCCTCTCGGCCGACAATGAAAAACTGTTTTTT. This sequence encodes CASSLSADNEKLFF. This chain links TRBV7-8 with TRBJ1-4; D unclear. The CDR3 consists of 14 residues. Trimming took off 5 bases at V and 5 bases at J, with 12 bases between the two ends. The V gene's germline CDR1 is SGHVS and CDR2 FQNEAQ.

This clonotype has a handful of counts. This chain joins TRBV7-9 and TRBJ1-2; no clear D gene. Germline loops: CDR1 SEHNR, CDR2 FQNEAQ (reference sequence). V lost 2 bases to trimming and J lost 2 bases, with 9 bases between them. The CDR3 sequence is 14 residues long. In DNA, the CDR3 is TGTGCCAGCAGCTTAAGCCCGGCGAACTATGGCTACACCTTC. Translation gives CASSLSPANYGYTF.

This clonotype turned up a few times. V usage is TRBV14 and J usage is TRBJ1-2; D not certain. The ends were cut back, 1 base at V and 5 bases at J, with 11 bases in the middle. Germline CDR1 SGHDN, CDR2 FVKESK. This CDR3 region has 14 residues. CDR3 loop: CASSQGGHYYGYTF. DNA of the CDR3: TGTGCCAGCAGCCAAGGCGGGCATTATTATGGCTACACCTTC.

This clonotype is a singleton in its sample. The germline gene is not matched at one end of the junction; a read error may be the cause. This sequence joins TRBV29-1 and TRBJ2-3; 13 nucleotides align to TRBD2. The CDR3 runs 16 residues. The germline gives CDR1 SQVTM, CDR2 ANQGSEA. The CDR3, as DNA: TGCAGCACTAGCTGGACTAGCGGGGGAAACACAGATACGCGGTATTTT. Translated: CSTSWTSGGNTDTRYF.

V usage is TRBV27 and J usage is TRBJ2-1; 7 bases agree with TRBD1. Per the germline V gene, CDR1 is MNHEY and CDR2 is SMNVEV (reference sequence). CDR3 length: 14 residues. V gave up 5 bases and J gave up 3 bases; unmatched junction bases: 4. The CDR3 loop reads CASSPGDSYNEQFF. CDR3 nucleotides: TGTGCCAGCAGTCCAGGGGACAGCTACAATGAGCAGTTCTTC.

About this clonotype itself: Germline is not matched at one junction end, which may reflect a read error. The rearrangement uses TRBV7-2 and TRBJ1-2; D is possibly TRBD1 (5 bases). Germline-derived CDR1 and CDR2 are SGHTA and FQGNSA. The CDR3 totals 15 residues. CDR3 amino acids: CDSSLAPGPLSGYTF. The CDR3 nucleotides are TGTGACAGCAGCTTAGCTCCGGGGCCACTCTCTGGCTACACCTTC.

The CDR3 DNA is TGTGCCAGCAGCCAAGAAGGAGGACAGCGGGGGCAGCCCCAGCATTTT. Encoded protein: CASSQEGGQRGQPQHF. The rearrangement links TRBV4-2 to TRBJ1-5; D may be TRBD1 (6 bases). V lost 0 bases to trimming and J lost 7 bases, with 16 bases between them. The CDR3 consists of 16 residues. Per germline, CDR1 LGHNA and CDR2 YNFKEQ.

A few counts support this clonotype. The V call is TRBV7-8, the J call TRBJ1-6, with 9 bases fitting TRBD1. The CDR3 has 13 residues. Germline CDR1 SGHVS, CDR2 FQNEAQ. Unmatched junction bases numbered 1, after V lost 5 bases and J lost 8 bases. The CDR3 here is CASSRDRDSPLHF. The CDR3 nucleotides are TGTGCCAGCAGCCGGGACAGGGATTCACCCCTCCACTTT. The full variable domain, rest sourced from reference TRBV7-8 and TRBJ1-6, is GAGVSQSPRYKVAKRGQDVALRCDPISGHVSLFWYQQALGQGPEFLTYFQNEAQLDKSGLPSDRFFAERPEGSVSTLKIQRTQQEDSAVYLCASSRDRDSPLHFGNGTRLTVT.

In its sample, this clonotype was seen a few times. The V gene is TRBV10-3, the J gene TRBJ2-3, with 11 bases matching TRBD2. This CDR3 spans 17 amino acids. Per the germline V gene, CDR1 is ENHRY and CDR2 is SYGVKD. The trim removed 4 bases at V and 4 bases at J, leaving 10 bases unmatched. In DNA form, the CDR3 reads TGTGCCATCAGTGGCACCCTCATAGCGGGGGGGTCAGATACGCAGTATTTT. The encoded protein is CAISGTLIAGGSDTQYF.

Comments on this clonotype: A read error may produce the germline difference seen at one junction end. The rearrangement links TRBV12-3 or TRBV12-4 to TRBJ2-1, with 8 bases that match TRBD1. This CDR3 is 16 amino acids long. Here the CDR3 DNA reads TGTGCCAGCAGCCCCCAGGGGGCGCTTCCCTACAATGAGCAGTTGTTC. It yields the protein CASSPQGALPYNEQLF.

V usage is TRBV7-4 and J usage is TRBJ2-7, with TRBD1 identical over 10 bases. V shed 5 bases, J shed 6 bases, and the junction held 7 bases outside the gene matches. The CDR3 extends over 14 amino acids. CDR1 is SGHVT and CDR2 is SQSDAQ in the germline V gene. CDR3 protein: CASSRGGQGSEQYF. CDR3 nucleotide sequence: TGTGCCAGCAGCAGGGGGGGACAGGGGAGCGAGCAGTACTTC. Based on the CDR3 plus reference TRBV7-4 and TRBJ2-7, the full variable domain is GAGVSQSPRYKVAKRGRDVALRCDSISGHVTLYWYRQTLGQGSEVLTYSQSDAQRDKSGRPSGRFSAERPERSVSTLKIQRTEQGDSAVYLCASSRGGQGSEQYFGPGTRLTVT.

This clonotype was counted only a few times. The rearrangement uses TRBV5-1 and TRBJ2-1; TRBD2 matches at 14 bases. Germline V CDR1 and CDR2: SGHRS, YFSETQ. Trimming at V came to 4 bases and at J to 5 bases, leaving 8 bases not matched to a gene. The CDR3 has 17 amino acids. CDR3 sequence: CASSPGLAGVVHNEQFF. The CDR3 bases are TGCGCCAGCAGCCCGGGACTAGCGGGGGTAGTGCACAATGAGCAGTTCTTC.

This clonotype was counted many times. The chain links TRBV7-2 to TRBJ1-1; 7 nucleotides match TRBD1. V lost 1 base, J lost 4 bases, and 9 bases stayed unmatched. Germline CDR1 is SGHTA and CDR2 is FQGNSA. The CDR3 has 16 residues. The CDR3 spells CASSLGQGRLGTEAFF. The CDR3 region has the DNA TGTGCCAGCAGCTTAGGACAGGGTAGGTTGGGCACTGAAGCTTTCTTT.

Many counts were recorded for this clonotype. The chain uses TRBV11-2 and TRBJ2-7; D possibly corresponds to TRBD2 (6 bases). V was clipped by 1 base and J by 7 bases, with 14 bases between them. Germline CDR1 SGHAT, CDR2 FQNNGV. The CDR3 consists of 14 residues. This CDR3 is CASSLVASAGEQYF. For the CDR3, the DNA is TGTGCCAGCAGCTTAGTTGCTAGCGCGGGGGAGCAGTACTTC.

This clonotype showed up many times. This chain connects TRBV7-9 to TRBJ1-4; 9 bases map to TRBD1. The junction had 3 bases not matched to a gene; V was cut back by 8 bases and J by 5 bases. Germline values: CDR1 SEHNR, CDR2 FQNEAQ (reference sequence). This CDR3 is 13 amino acids long. The CDR3 sequence is CASWDRENEKLFF. The CDR3 DNA reads as TGTGCCAGCTGGGACAGGGAGAATGAAAAACTGTTTTTT.

Worth noting for this clonotype: A clone one base away is much larger, so this may be a read error. V and J are TRBV7-2 and TRBJ2-2; unclear D gene. This CDR3 contains 11 residues. CDR1 and CDR2 (germline): SGHTA, FQGNSA. The CDR3 spells CVTGNTGELFF. The CDR3 DNA follows: TGTGTCACCGGAAACACCGGGGAGCTGTTTTTT.

With respect to this clonotype: The junction and the germline gene differ at one end; a read error may be behind it. The rearrangement uses TRBV7-3 and TRBJ2-1, with a tentative D call TRBD2 (6 bases). The CDR3 length is 15 residues. CDR1 and CDR2 from the germline V gene are SGHTA and FQGTGA. CDR3 sequence: CAGSIPGTGYNEQFF. Written as DNA, the CDR3 is TGTGCCGGCAGCATACCCGGGACTGGATACAATGAGCAGTTCTTC. Supplemented by reference TRBV7-3 and TRBJ2-1, the full variable domain reads GAGVSQTPSNKVTEKGKYVELRCDPISGHTALYWYRQSLGQGPEFLIYFQGTGAADDSGLPNDRFFAVRPEGSVSTLKIQRTERGDSAVYLCAGSIPGTGYNEQFFGPGTRLTVL.

V usage is TRBV7-6 and J usage is TRBJ2-1; D is possibly TRBD2 (6 bases). Germline V gene lookup returns CDR1 SGHVS and CDR2 FNYEAQ. Between the trimmed V and J ends, which lost 4 bases and 4 bases, there was a span of 14 bases. CDR3 length: 15 residues. The CDR3 DNA reads TGTGCCAGCAGCTACCCTCGGGCGGGGTACAATGAGCAGTTCTTC. Its protein is CASSYPRAGYNEQFF.

The J gene is TRBJ1-1, the V gene TRBV11-2, with TRBD1 identical over 7 bases. Germline CDR1 SGHAT, CDR2 FQNNGV. This CDR3 spans 14 amino acids. Unmatched junction bases numbered 4, after V lost 2 bases and J lost 4 bases. The CDR3 DNA reads as TGTGCCAGCAGCTTAAGCCAGGGGGGCACTGAAGCTTTCTTT. Encoded protein: CASSLSQGGTEAFF.

This clonotype was counted only a few times. The chain is built from TRBV24-1 and TRBJ2-1; D gene uncertain. The CDR3 loop spans 11 amino acids. CDR1 and CDR2 from the germline V gene are KGHDR and SFDVKD. V lost 6 bases and J lost 8, with 7 bases in between. The CDR3 region has the DNA TGTGCCACCAGTCAAGGCTATGAGCAGTTCTTC. Its protein product is CATSQGYEQFF.